The entry below gives a single TCR beta chain sequence along with its context. Antigen specificity is unknown. Data came from immunoSEQ multiplex PCR; TCRdb stores just in-frame clones and leaves some out. The sample lists approximately 45,000 clones; about 78% were seen once. The data derive from a study of vaccination effects on CD4 cells after COVID-19. In the study overall: At 16 days and at one week before vaccination, samples were given by two convalescent patients.

Germline values: CDR1 SGDLS, CDR2 YYNGEE. V was cut by 0 bases and J by 8 bases, with 11 bases left in between. The CDR3 runs to 14 residues. When around ten days of culture had elapsed, CD4+ T cells were isolated. The sequences come from CD4+ T cells from PBMCs cultured without peptide, collected before COVID-19 vaccination. J is TRBJ1-4 and V is TRBV9; D might be TRBD1 (5 bases). This TCR was sampled from a human donor who had a prior SARS-CoV-2 infection. In DNA form, the CDR3 reads TGTGCCAGCAGCGTAGAACAGGAGTACGAAAAACTGTTTTTT. This codes for CASSVEQEYEKLFF.